The 30 T cell receptor beta chains below were found in one sample sequenced in a study of tumour-infiltrating T cells in Burkitt lymphoma. Sequenced by immunoSEQ multiplex PCR; TCRdb stores in-frame clones only, minus some. The sample lists more than 40,000 clones, roughly 30% seen once, with about 3% in the top ten. The sample comprised tumor tissue. The receptors come from a human donor with Burkitt lymphoma.

The chain carries TRBV6-5 and TRBJ2-7; D might be TRBD2 (6 bases). The CDR3 extends over 14 amino acids. CDR1 MNHEY and CDR2 SVGAGI come from the germline V gene. The ends were cut back, 0 bases at V and 5 bases at J, with 11 bases in the middle. In DNA form, the CDR3 reads TGTGCCAGCAGTTACTCGGCTGGGGGGAACGAGCAGTACTTC. Translated: CASSYSAGGNEQYF.

The chain combines TRBV5-5 with TRBJ1-5; D not resolved. The CDR3 covers 15 residues. V was shortened by 2 bases and J by 2 bases, with 11 bases between the two germline ends. The germline gives CDR1 SGHKS, CDR2 YYEKEE (reference sequence). This chain's CDR3 is CASSFDRIRNQPQHF. CDR3 nucleotides: TGTGCCAGCAGCTTTGATCGGATCCGCAATCAGCCCCAGCATTTT.

CDR3 amino acids: CASSQGARNTEAFF. The CDR3 DNA sequence: TGCGCCAGCTCACAGGGGGCGAGGAACACTGAAGCTTTCTTT. The chain combines TRBV4-3 with TRBJ1-1; TRBD1 agrees at 9 bases. CDR1 and CDR2 (germline): LGHNA, YSLEER. This CDR3 has 14 residues. Trimming removed 8 bases from V and 1 base from J; junction bases left unmatched: 5.

The genes are TRBV7-9 and TRBJ1-1; 9 bases fit TRBD1. CDR3 length: 17 amino acids. Germline V lookup: CDR1 SEHNR, CDR2 FQNEAQ (reference sequence). V shed 7 bases and J 6 bases; nucleotides not matched to a gene: 18. The CDR3 DNA reads TGTGCCAGCAACCAAGTGGGGAAACAGGGGGCGAAGGCTGAAGCTTTCTTT. This encodes CASNQVGKQGAKAEAFF.

This clone was seen a handful of times. The V gene is TRBV5-1, the J gene TRBJ2-7, with 8 positions matching TRBD2. Germline V gives CDR1 SGHRS, CDR2 YFSETQ. V was pared by 1 base and J by 0 bases, with 3 bases of the junction left unmatched. The CDR3 totals 15 residues. CDR3 region: CASSLLAGGSYEQYF. DNA for the CDR3: TGCGCCAGCAGCTTGTTGGCGGGGGGCTCCTACGAGCAGTACTTC.

The table lists this clone with a few counts. The chain has TRBV7-2 and TRBJ1-5, with D hard to call. Deletions cut 1 base from V and 7 bases from J, with 8 bases between. CDR1 and CDR2 from the germline V gene are SGHTA and FQGNSA. The CDR3 is 13 residues long. CDR3 in amino acids: CASSLDAYQPQHF. CDR3 nucleotide sequence: TGTGCCAGCAGCTTAGACGCCTACCAGCCCCAGCATTTT. The full variable domain, completed using reference TRBV7-2 and TRBJ1-5, is GAGVSQSPSNKVTEKGKDVELRCDPISGHTALYWYRQSLGQGLEFLIYFQGNSAPDKSGLPSDRFSAERTGGSVSTLTIQRTQQEDSAVYLCASSLDAYQPQHFGDGTRLSIL.

This clone was seen a few times. The chain combines TRBV4-3 with TRBJ1-2; D is perhaps TRBD1 (5 bases). The CDR3 runs 14 residues. Germline assignment: CDR1 LGHNA and CDR2 YSLEER. The germline V and J ends were trimmed by 1 base and 3 bases, with 9 bases remaining between them. The CDR3 here is CASSQVGRDYGYTF. CDR3 nucleotide sequence: TGCGCCAGCAGCCAAGTCGGCAGGGACTATGGCTACACCTTC.

This clone was detected a few times. The chain couples TRBV7-8 to TRBJ2-5; 12 positions agree with TRBD2. Germline assignment: CDR1 SGHVS and CDR2 FQNEAQ. This CDR3 spans 17 amino acids. V lost 2 bases to trimming and J lost 3 bases; unmatched junction nucleotides: 7. CDR3: CASSLLAGGLVEETQYF. The CDR3 region has the DNA TGTGCCAGCAGCTTACTAGCGGGGGGGCTGGTAGAAGAGACCCAGTACTTC. Full variable domain (missing parts from reference TRBV7-8 and TRBJ2-5): GAGVSQSPRYKVAKRGQDVALRCDPISGHVSLFWYQQALGQGPEFLTYFQNEAQLDKSGLPSDRFFAERPEGSVSTLKIQRTQQEDSAVYLCASSLLAGGLVEETQYFGPGTRLLVL.

The chain employs TRBV15 and TRBJ1-2; no reliable D call. This CDR3 has 16 residues. Trimming took off 1 base at V and 3 bases at J, with 15 bases between the two ends. Per germline, CDR1 LNHNV and CDR2 YYDKDF (reference sequence). The chain's CDR3 is CATSRGTDGSHYGYTF. The CDR3 DNA follows: TGTGCCACCAGCAGAGGGACCGACGGGTCTCACTATGGCTACACCTTC.

CDR3 nucleotides: TGTGCCAGCAGCCCGGGGGTCGGGACAGCCTACGAGCAGTACTTC. As protein: CASSPGVGTAYEQYF. The chain joins TRBV5-4 to TRBJ2-7; the D gene is possibly TRBD1 (7 bases). The V gene's germline CDR1 is SGHNT and CDR2 YYREEE (reference sequence). The CDR3 is 15 amino acids. V was clipped by 4 bases and J by 2 bases, with 16 bases between them.

V is TRBV19 and J is TRBJ1-5, with D possibly being TRBD1 (5 bases). The V gene lost 10 bases and the J gene lost 1 base, with 17 bases spanning the gap. The CDR3 consists of 15 residues. In germline, CDR1 is LNHDA, CDR2 SQIVND (reference sequence). The CDR3 protein is CATEGRVGSNQPQHF. The CDR3 DNA sequence: TGTGCCACCGAAGGCAGGGTTGGGAGCAATCAGCCCCAGCATTTT. Based on the CDR3 plus reference TRBV19 and TRBJ1-5, the full variable domain is DGGITQSPKYLFRKEGQNVTLSCEQNLNHDAMYWYRQDPGQGLRLIYYSQIVNDFQKGDIAEGYSVSREKKESFPLTVTSAQKNPTAFYLCATEGRVGSNQPQHFGDGTRLSIL.

This chain joins TRBV5-1 and TRBJ2-7, with 8 bases fitting TRBD2. The CDR3 runs 14 residues. Looked up from germline, CDR1 is SGHRS and CDR2 is YFSETQ. After removal of 7 bases from V and 0 bases from J, the junction contained 6 bases not matched to a gene. CDR3 in DNA: TGCGCCAGCGCGCCGGGGGGGGGCTCCTACGAGCAGTACTTC. Protein sequence: CASAPGGGSYEQYF.

This clone has a handful of counts. This sequence joins TRBV6-6 and TRBJ2-5; D is ambiguous. Between the trimmed V and J ends, which lost 4 bases and 5 bases, there was a span of 11 bases. The CDR3 extends over 13 amino acids. Germline V gene sequence: CDR1 MNHNY, CDR2 SVGAGI (reference sequence). The CDR3, as DNA: TGTGCCAGCAGTTCTAGTGGCCTGGAGACCCAGTACTTC. It codes for CASSSSGLETQYF.

This clone has a handful of counts. The chain links TRBV19 to TRBJ1-4; unclear D gene. Germline CDR1 LNHDA, CDR2 SQIVND (reference sequence). V lost 4 bases and J 5 bases, leaving 14 bases between the germline ends. CDR3 length: 15 residues. The CDR3 coding sequence is TGTGCCAGTAGTACCCGGTCCCAAACCAATGAAAAACTGTTTTTT. This encodes CASSTRSQTNEKLFF.

A few counts support this clone. The chain joins TRBV19 to TRBJ1-5; the match to TRBD1 covers 7 bases. From germline, CDR1 is LNHDA and CDR2 SQIVND (reference sequence). The V gene end was trimmed by 6 bases and the J gene end by 6 bases; junction bases not matched to a gene: 8. This CDR3 region has 14 residues. CDR3 nucleotide sequence: TGTGCCAGTAGAGAGACAGGGTCTTTTCAGCCCCAGCATTTT. Amino acids: CASRETGSFQPQHF.

This clone was seen only a few times. The J gene is TRBJ1-1, the V gene TRBV9; D might be TRBD1 (5 bases). Germline V gene lookup returns CDR1 SGDLS and CDR2 YYNGEE. Between the trimmed V and J ends, which lost 5 bases and 0 bases, there was a span of 11 bases. This CDR3 is 14 amino acids long. The CDR3 spells CASSRGGVNTEAFF. In DNA form, the CDR3 reads TGTGCCAGCAGTAGGGGTGGGGTGAACACTGAAGCTTTCTTT.

The chain combines TRBV18 with TRBJ1-4; 7 bases agree with TRBD1. The V gene's germline CDR1 is KGHSH and CDR2 LQKENI. V shed 3 bases, J shed 8 bases, and the junction held 3 bases outside the gene matches. This CDR3 has 13 residues. The CDR3 coding sequence is TGTGCCAGCTCACCGGGACAGACCGAAAAACTGTTTTTT. This translates into CASSPGQTEKLFF.

The rearrangement uses TRBV2 and TRBJ1-3; D is possibly TRBD1 (5 bases). Germline V gene data show CDR1 as SNHLY and CDR2 as FYNNEI. The CDR3 runs 14 residues. The V and J ends lost 6 bases and 5 bases respectively, with 14 bases between them. The CDR3 region has the DNA TGTGCCAGCAGCAGACAGACTCTAAGAAACACCATATATTTT. Amino acids: CASSRQTLRNTIYF.

The V and J genes are TRBV25-1 and TRBJ2-1, with unresolved D. The CDR3 consists of 12 residues. Deletions cut 4 bases from V and 4 bases from J, with 5 bases between. Germline V gene data show CDR1 as MGHDK and CDR2 as SYGVNS. The CDR3 DNA sequence: TGTGCCAGCAGTGTCTCATACAATGAGCAGTTCTTC. Translation: CASSVSYNEQFF.

The V and J genes are TRBV7-2 and TRBJ1-2; D uncertain. Germline V gene data show CDR1 as SGHTA and CDR2 as FQGNSA. The CDR3 totals 13 residues. Trimming cost V 5 bases and J 8 bases, with 15 bases left between them. The DNA of the CDR3 is TGTGCCAGCAGCCCCAAGAGGGTTGGAGGCTACACCTTC. Protein: CASSPKRVGGYTF.

This clone was counted a few times. The chain has TRBV6-1 and TRBJ2-7; D possibly matches TRBD1 or TRBD2 (5 bases each). CDR1 and CDR2 (germline): MNHNS, SASEGT. V gave up 7 bases and J gave up 4 bases, with 17 bases separating them. CDR3 length: 14 residues. The CDR3 DNA follows: TGTGCCAGCACCCCTGACGGGACGGTATACGAGCAGTACTTC. Translating it yields CASTPDGTVYEQYF.

In this sample, this clone turned up a few times. This chain joins TRBV20-1 and TRBJ2-7; D is possibly TRBD2 (5 bases). Germline V gene sequence: CDR1 DFQATT, CDR2 SNEGSKA (reference sequence). Trimming took 0 bases from V and 12 from J, leaving 12 bases between them. This CDR3 is 11 amino acids long. CDR3 nucleotide sequence: TGCAGTGCTAGAGAAGGAGGAAGCAGGTACTTC. It codes for CSAREGGSRYF.

In the case of this clone: The junction differs from germline at one of its ends, possibly a read error. The chain's CDR3 is CASTLTGEDTQYF. In DNA form, the CDR3 reads TGCGCCAGCACCTTGACAGGGGAAGATACGCAGTATTTT. The chain recombines TRBV5-1 with TRBJ2-3; the match to TRBD1 covers 8 bases. The CDR3 extends over 13 amino acids. Germline CDR1 SGHRS, CDR2 YFSETQ. Based on the CDR3 plus reference TRBV5-1 and TRBJ2-3, the full variable domain is KAGVTQTPRYLIKTRGQQVTLSCSPISGHRSVSWYQQTPGQGLQFLFEYFSETQRNKGNFPGRFSGRQFSNSRSEMNVSTLELGDSALYLCASTLTGEDTQYFGPGTRLTVL.

This chain links TRBV18 with TRBJ2-2; D ambiguous. Looked up from germline, CDR1 is KGHSH and CDR2 is LQKENI. This CDR3 is built from 12 residues. V lost 3 bases, J lost 3 bases, and 2 bases lay in between. CDR3 loop: CASSPDTGELFF. CDR3 in DNA: TGTGCCAGCTCACCTGACACCGGGGAGCTGTTTTTT.

V gene TRBV18 combines with J gene TRBJ1-6; no clear D. CDR1 is KGHSH and CDR2 is LQKENI in the germline V gene. V was shortened by 4 bases and J by 7 bases, with 17 bases between the two germline ends. CDR3 length: 16 residues. The CDR3 DNA reads as TGTGCCAGCTCACGCGGCGCGGGGTTGGGCAATTCACCCCTCCACTTT. Residues: CASSRGAGLGNSPLHF.

This clone was counted a few times. V and J are TRBV20-1 and TRBJ2-5, with D unclear. The germline V and J ends were trimmed by 0 bases and 5 bases, with 4 bases remaining between them. Germline assignment: CDR1 DFQATT and CDR2 SNEGSKA (reference sequence). The CDR3 has 11 amino acids. The CDR3 DNA follows: TGCAGTGCTAGAGATGGGGAGACCCAGTACTTC. Its protein product is CSARDGETQYF.

The chain carries TRBV19 and TRBJ1-5; tentatively, D is TRBD1 (5 bases). Germline-derived CDR1 and CDR2 are LNHDA and SQIVND (reference sequence). The V end was cut by 4 bases, the J end by 5 bases, with 12 bases between. This CDR3 contains 14 residues. The CDR3 is CASSNRGGDQPQHF. The DNA of the CDR3 is TGTGCCAGTAGTAATCGGGGCGGTGATCAGCCCCAGCATTTT.

The genes are TRBV27 and TRBJ1-1; D remains ambiguous. Trimming pared 5 bases from V and 0 bases from J, leaving 13 bases between. Per germline, CDR1 MNHEY and CDR2 SMNVEV (reference sequence). The CDR3 sequence is 15 residues long. Here the CDR3 reads CASSPGRRLNTEAFF. The CDR3 nucleotides are TGTGCCAGCAGTCCTGGACGGCGACTGAACACTGAAGCTTTCTTT.

The J gene is TRBJ1-2, the V gene TRBV5-8, with D tentatively TRBD1 (5 bases). Germline V gene lookup returns CDR1 SGHTS and CDR2 YDEGEE. The CDR3 loop spans 13 amino acids. V dropped 2 bases and J dropped 2 bases, with 7 bases sitting between them. Here the CDR3 reads CASSFGGNYGYTF. CDR3 bases: TGTGCCAGCAGCTTCGGGGGGAACTATGGCTACACCTTC.

The V call is TRBV2, the J call TRBJ1-1, with a weak D call TRBD1 (5 bases). Trimming removed 6 bases at V and 4 bases at J, with 15 bases between. This CDR3 comprises 14 residues. CDR1 is SNHLY and CDR2 is FYNNEI in the germline V gene. CDR3 protein: CASSQGLNPTEAFF. CDR3 nucleotide sequence: TGTGCCAGCAGCCAGGGACTAAACCCCACTGAAGCTTTCTTT.